The 24 T cell receptor beta chains presented below share a single source sample, sequenced in a study of shared clonotypes between healthy human individuals. Repertoires were generated with immunoSEQ multiplex PCR, while TCRdb's copy carries only in-frame clones and drops some. The table lists approximately 1.5 million clones, approximately 98.5% of them singletons. What was sequenced was naive CD4+ T cells sorted from blood. Subset: CD45RA+ positively selected. These receptors came from a man aged 25-45 years in good health.

V gene TRBV7-9 combines with J gene TRBJ2-7; 11 bases fit TRBD1. The J segment lost 6 bases and the V segment lost 3 bases, leaving 7 bases of the junction unmatched. Germline values: CDR1 SEHNR, CDR2 FQNEAQ (reference sequence). CDR3 length: 15 amino acids. The CDR3 sequence is CASSFDRTGGVEQYF. In nucleotides, the CDR3 is TGTGCCAGCAGCTTCGACCGGACAGGGGGCGTCGAGCAGTACTTC.

CDR3 nucleotides: TGCGCCAGCAGCTTGAGGACAGGGATCACAGATACGCAGTATTTT. It encodes CASSLRTGITDTQYF. This chain joins TRBV5-1 and TRBJ2-3; 8 positions agree with TRBD1. CDR3 length equals 15 residues. V lost 1 base, J lost 2 bases, and 3 bases stayed unmatched. Germline V CDR1 and CDR2: SGHRS, YFSETQ.

V is TRBV4-3 and J is TRBJ1-5; a weak D match, TRBD1 (6 bases). Germline CDR1 is LGHNA and CDR2 is YSLEER. V dropped 0 bases and J dropped 6 bases, with 12 bases sitting between them. The CDR3 runs to 15 residues. CDR3 nucleotide sequence: TGCGCCAGCAGCCAAGATTGGGGGGCGGGTCAGCCCCAGCATTTT. Translating it yields CASSQDWGAGQPQHF.

This clone is a singleton in its sample. The chain links TRBV28 to TRBJ2-2; maybe TRBD1 (6 bases). This CDR3 has 12 amino acids. The germline CDR1 and CDR2 sequences are MDHEN and SYDVKM. The V and J ends lost 6 bases and 10 bases respectively, with 12 bases between them. This CDR3 reads CASSAAGVELFF. The CDR3 DNA follows: TGTGCCAGCAGCGCCGCAGGGGTGGAGCTGTTTTTT.

This clone was found once. The chain links TRBV7-8 to TRBJ1-5; no reliable D call. Germline CDR1 reads SGHVS; CDR2 reads FQNEAQ. With 1 base removed from V and 7 bases from J, the gap between germline ends came to 17 bases. The CDR3 is 16 residues long. The CDR3 sequence: CASSLENREVIQPQHF. CDR3 sequence (DNA): TGTGCCAGCAGCTTAGAGAATCGTGAGGTTATCCAGCCCCAGCATTTT.

This rearrangement joins TRBV18 to TRBJ1-3; D is undetermined. This CDR3 has 16 amino acids. The germline V and J ends were trimmed by 3 bases and 0 bases, with 12 bases remaining between them. The germline V gene has CDR1 KGHSH and CDR2 LQKENI. As DNA, the CDR3 is TGTGCCAGCTCACCTGACGACATCTACTCTGGAAACACCATATATTTT. Its protein is CASSPDDIYSGNTIYF.

V is TRBV9 and J is TRBJ1-1; a possible D gene is TRBD1 (5 bases). With 0 bases removed from V and 0 bases from J, the gap between germline ends came to 9 bases. The germline V gene has CDR1 SGDLS and CDR2 YYNGEE. This CDR3 comprises 15 residues. CDR3 in amino acids: CASSVVDRLNTEAFF. In DNA, the CDR3 is TGTGCCAGCAGCGTAGTAGACAGACTGAACACTGAAGCTTTCTTT.

In DNA, the CDR3 is TGTGCCAGCACCCCCAGCGGGAACCAGTTAGTCGGGGAGCTGTTTTTT. It codes for CASTPSGNQLVGELFF. The chain has TRBV28 and TRBJ2-2; the match to TRBD2 covers 7 bases. Germline V CDR1 and CDR2: MDHEN, SYDVKM. The CDR3 contains 16 residues. J gave up 7 bases and V 7 bases, and 15 bases lay outside the gene matches.

This chain connects TRBV19 to TRBJ2-7, with D possibly being TRBD2 (6 bases). The CDR3 extends over 15 amino acids. The ends were cut back, 4 bases at V and 7 bases at J, with 20 bases in the middle. In germline, CDR1 is LNHDA, CDR2 SQIVND (reference sequence). The CDR3 region is CASSTPGLPFQEQYF. The CDR3 DNA reads as TGTGCCAGTAGTACTCCGGGACTCCCCTTTCAAGAGCAGTACTTC. Drawing the rest from reference TRBV19 and TRBJ2-7, the complete variable domain is DGGITQSPKYLFRKEGQNVTLSCEQNLNHDAMYWYRQDPGQGLRLIYYSQIVNDFQKGDIAEGYSVSREKKESFPLTVTSAQKNPTAFYLCASSTPGLPFQEQYFGPGTRLTVT.

Comments on this clone: Other DNA sequences in this specimen translate into the identical CDR3. The J gene is TRBJ2-1, the V gene TRBV9; a weak D match, TRBD2 (6 bases). Germline loops: CDR1 SGDLS, CDR2 YYNGEE. The CDR3 loop spans 15 amino acids. V lost 0 bases to trimming and J lost 2 bases, with 9 bases between them. The CDR3 nucleotides are TGTGCCAGCAGCGTAGCGGGGGATGCCTACAATGAGCAGTTCTTC. It encodes CASSVAGDAYNEQFF.

Notes on this clone: The same CDR3 is also encoded by other DNA sequences in this sample. The chain carries TRBV11-3 and TRBJ2-7, with TRBD1 matching over 7 bases. Losses at the gene ends were 5 bases for V and 0 bases for J; bases not matched to a gene: 4. This CDR3 is built from 14 residues. CDR1 and CDR2 from the germline V gene are SGHNT and YENEEA. CDR3 in DNA: TGTGCCAGCAGCCTGGGGGACAGCTCCTACGAGCAGTACTTC. It specifies CASSLGDSSYEQYF.

To note about this clone: Other DNA variants within this sample encode the same CDR3. The CDR3 bases are TGTGCCAGCAGCTTAGGACTAGCGGGAGGTTACGAGCAGTACTTC. Its translation is CASSLGLAGGYEQYF. This sequence joins TRBV27 and TRBJ2-7, with TRBD2 matching 14 bases. The V and J ends lost 6 bases and 4 bases, in that order; junction bases with no gene match: 5. Germline V gene data show CDR1 as MNHEY and CDR2 as SMNVEV (reference sequence). The CDR3 covers 15 residues.

This sequence joins TRBV5-1 and TRBJ2-7, with D hard to call. Deletions cut 2 bases from V and 2 bases from J, with 23 bases between. The V gene's germline CDR1 is SGHRS and CDR2 YFSETQ. The length of the CDR3 is 18 residues. CDR3 amino acids: CASSFPSQLQNSPYEQYF. CDR3 nucleotides: TGCGCCAGCAGCTTCCCATCCCAGTTACAGAATTCCCCCTACGAGCAGTACTTC.

V gene TRBV16 combines with J gene TRBJ1-3, with unresolved D. Germline values: CDR1 KGHSY, CDR2 FQNENV. The CDR3 is made up of 19 amino acids. Trimming shortened V by 3 bases and J by 0 bases, and 21 bases separated the two germline ends. DNA of the CDR3: TGTGCCAGCAGCCATCTGACCTTTAATGACTTTCGCTCTGGAAACACCATATATTTT. Translation gives CASSHLTFNDFRSGNTIYF.

This rearrangement joins TRBV6-1 to TRBJ1-1; unclear D gene. CDR3 length equals 13 residues. Germline loops: CDR1 MNHNS, CDR2 SASEGT. V was shortened by 6 bases and J by 1 base, with 9 bases between the two germline ends. The CDR3 sequence is CASRRARNTEAFF. The DNA for the CDR3 is TGTGCCAGCAGGAGGGCGCGGAACACTGAAGCTTTCTTT.

This chain joins TRBV30 and TRBJ1-2, with D unclear. Per the germline V gene, CDR1 is GTSNPN and CDR2 is SVGIG (reference sequence). There are 11 residues in the CDR3. Trimming removed 2 bases from V and 8 bases from J, with 9 bases in between. CDR3 loop: CAWSHLWGYTF. The CDR3 DNA is TGTGCCTGGAGTCACCTGTGGGGCTACACCTTC. The variable domain in full, with the rest retrieved from reference TRBV30 and TRBJ1-2, is SQTIHQWPATLVQPVGSPLSLECTVEGTSNPNLYWYRQAAGRGLQLLFYSVGIGQISSEVPQNLSASRPQDRQFILSSKKLLLSDSGFYLCAWSHLWGYTFGSGTRLTVV.

This chain joins TRBV11-2 and TRBJ1-1; 7 bases align to TRBD1. The germline gives CDR1 SGHAT, CDR2 FQNNGV. V shed 6 bases, J shed 0 bases, and the junction held 7 bases outside the gene matches. This CDR3 comprises 15 residues. The CDR3 coding sequence is TGTGCCAGCAGTCTCCAAGGACAGGTGAACACTGAAGCTTTCTTT. Translation gives CASSLQGQVNTEAFF.

The rearrangement joins TRBV9 to TRBJ2-2, with 7 bases that match TRBD2. This CDR3 spans 16 amino acids. Germline V gene sequence: CDR1 SGDLS, CDR2 YYNGEE. V gave up 0 bases and J gave up 5 bases; unmatched junction bases: 7. Written as DNA, the CDR3 is TGTGCCAGCAGCGTAGATGGCGGGAGTATAACCGGGGAGCTGTTTTTT. Encoded protein: CASSVDGGSITGELFF.

V gene TRBV6-1 combines with J gene TRBJ2-7, with a weak D call TRBD1 (5 bases). The germline gives CDR1 MNHNS, CDR2 SASEGT. The CDR3 sequence is 13 residues long. Trimming removed 6 bases at V and 6 bases at J, with 15 bases between. The CDR3 protein is CASSQVRVGEQYF. The CDR3 nucleotides are TGTGCCAGCAGCCAAGTCAGGGTCGGCGAGCAGTACTTC.

The gene calls are TRBV19 and TRBJ1-2, with TRBD1 identical over 7 bases. The trim removed 7 bases at V and 1 base at J, leaving 3 bases unmatched. The CDR3 runs to 13 residues. From germline, CDR1 is LNHDA and CDR2 SQIVND (reference sequence). The DNA of the CDR3 is TGTGCCAGTACAACAGGGGATAACTATGGCTACACCTTC. Protein product: CASTTGDNYGYTF.

V and J are TRBV19 and TRBJ1-5, with 7 bases identical to TRBD1. The CDR3 has 17 residues. V gave up 7 bases and J gave up 0 bases; unmatched junction bases: 12. The V gene's germline CDR1 is LNHDA and CDR2 SQIVND (reference sequence). The CDR3 loop reads CASTSGQNPYSNQPQHF. DNA for the CDR3: TGTGCCAGTACCTCGGGACAGAACCCTTATAGCAATCAGCCCCAGCATTTT.

V gene TRBV10-3 combines with J gene TRBJ1-5, with 7 nucleotides matching TRBD1. Trimming removed 2 bases from V and 9 bases from J; junction bases left unmatched: 13. The CDR3 contains 16 residues. Germline CDR1 and CDR2: ENHRY and SYGVKD. CDR3 amino acids: CAISEKGGRDYLPQHF. Here the CDR3 DNA reads TGTGCCATCAGTGAGAAAGGGGGCAGGGATTATTTGCCCCAGCATTTT.

The rearrangement links TRBV6-5 to TRBJ2-7, with a tentative D call TRBD1 (6 bases). This CDR3 has 16 residues. Germline V lookup: CDR1 MNHEY, CDR2 SVGAGI. V was trimmed by 0 bases and J by 6 bases, leaving 18 bases between them. The CDR3 loop is CASSYSPLQGISEQYF. The DNA for the CDR3 is TGTGCCAGCAGTTACTCCCCTCTTCAGGGGATCTCCGAGCAGTACTTC.

This chain links TRBV29-1 with TRBJ2-3, with a possible D match to TRBD1 (6 bases). CDR1 is SQVTM, CDR2 ANQGSEA, per germline. CDR3 length equals 13 residues. Trimming left V 3 bases short and J 8 bases short, with 15 bases between. DNA of the CDR3: TGCAGCGTTGAGGACAGTTCGCAATCTACGCAGTATTTT. Amino acid sequence: CSVEDSSQSTQYF.